The rows below give T cell receptor beta chains drawn from one sample of a study of blood T cells in healthy people across ages. MiXCR, applied by TCRdb to the 5' RACE reads, yields one record per CDR3 protein. The data show hundreds of thousands of distinct CDR3 sequences, with 45% to 50% seen just once and around an eighth held by the top ten. Material for sequencing was blood. These receptors all come from a man in his thirties or forties in good health. Each CDR3 is given without its conserved first and last residue. The order of the fields is J gene, CDR3 length, V gene, CDR3 protein.

TRBJ1-2 | 14 | TRBV25-1 | ARSVAEGQGPYGYT
TRBJ2-1 | 14 | TRBV3-1 | ASSHGGGDGYNEQF
TRBJ2-2 | 13 | TRBV7-6 | ASSLTQGSPGELF
TRBJ1-4 | 14 | TRBV7-9 | ASSLEGRGRGEKLF
TRBJ2-7 | 12 | TRBV2 | ASSESGQDYEQY
TRBJ2-7 | 18 | TRBV12-3/TRBV12-4 | ASSSHSPGQGASDPSEQY
TRBJ2-7 | 13 | TRBV6-2/TRBV6-3 | ASSKRQASSYEQY
TRBJ2-1 | 7 | TRBV6-6 | ATASEQF
NA | 14 | TRBV24-1 | ATSDPWTDGEETQY
TRBJ1-1 | 12 | TRBV6-6 | ASILWGQELEAF
TRBJ2-7 | 13 | TRBV6-6 | ASSYILAGTYEQY
TRBJ2-3 | 10 | TRBV12-3/TRBV12-4 | ASRVPPDTQY
TRBJ2-1 | 13 | TRBV7-2 | ASRKTGPSYNEQF
TRBJ2-1 | 13 | TRBV20-1 | SARSDQLLYNEQF
TRBJ2-3 | 14 | TRBV20-1 | SASPGQDYRTDTQY
TRBJ1-1 | 14 | TRBV3-1 | ASSGRDRGPGTEAF
TRBJ2-3 | 13 | TRBV6-5 | ASRLIDSSTDTQY
TRBJ2-7 | 11 | TRBV6-5 | ASSYSNSYEQY
TRBJ2-1 | 13 | TRBV20-1 | SASPYSAGYNEQF
TRBJ2-7 | 11 | TRBV4-2 | ASSHKGSYEQY
TRBJ2-2 | 13 | TRBV7-2 | ASSLDGGFTGELF
TRBJ1-2 | 13 | TRBV4-3 | ASSHPGQALYGYT
TRBJ1-1 | 12 | TRBV15 | ATSDTGAGTEAF
TRBJ2-1 | 12 | TRBV3-1 | ASSQDFRGNEQF
TRBJ1-6 | 10 | TRBV25-1 | ASTRTGSPLH
TRBJ2-3 | 15 | TRBV6-2/TRBV6-3 | ASSLSPGTLMEDTQY
TRBJ2-3 | 13 | TRBV2 | ASSEDNLRTDTQY
TRBJ2-5 | 10 | TRBV2 | ASLSTGETQY
TRBJ1-2 | 14 | TRBV15 | ATSRDRGVQSWGYT
TRBJ2-6 | 12 | TRBV7-2 | ASSSPRGANVLT
TRBJ2-5 | 17 | TRBV28 | ASSLSEGGLLSQPETQY
TRBJ1-1 | 11 | TRBV7-6 | ATKNPGGTEAF
TRBJ1-2 | 14 | TRBV4-2 | ASSQASGGAVYGYT
TRBJ1-3 | 14 | TRBV4-1 | ASSQQLGQERNTIY
TRBJ2-1 | 13 | TRBV5-1 | ASSRGGSGYNEQF
TRBJ1-2 | 11 | TRBV20-1 | SASPTQGYGYT
TRBJ2-7 | 11 | TRBV21-1 | ASSKEGSYEQY
TRBJ2-7 | 12 | TRBV4-1 | ASSQVGQSYEQY
TRBJ2-4 | 13 | TRBV20-1 | SARPLAAAKNIQY
TRBJ2-7 | 14 | TRBV6-5 | ASSYSGGTGADEQY
TRBJ1-1 | 13 | TRBV5-6 | ASSLNGGWATEAF
TRBJ2-7 | 12 | TRBV5-1 | ASSSKGPIYEQY
TRBJ2-7 | 13 | TRBV20-1 | SASRGPSSYNEQY
TRBJ2-1 | 17 | TRBV7-8 | ASSLAGIQRSSSYNEQF
TRBJ2-5 | 11 | TRBV3-1 | ASSHQRKETQY
TRBJ1-2 | 12 | TRBV27 | ASRRTGRIYGYT
TRBJ1-2 | 16 | TRBV3-1 | ASSQGLAGLTTNYGYT
TRBJ1-4 | 12 | TRBV7-8 | ASSLVGGGEKLF
TRBJ1-2 | 16 | TRBV4-2 | ASSQGPRGRTTNYGYT
TRBJ2-7 | 13 | TRBV6-5 | ASHGRGAGSYEQY
TRBJ2-7 | 12 | TRBV7-9 | ASSRAWANYEQY
TRBJ2-7 | 12 | TRBV6-5 | ASSEQADSYEQY
TRBJ2-7 | 12 | TRBV29-1 | SVVGRYPVYEQY
TRBJ2-5 | 15 | TRBV6-2/TRBV6-3 | ASILGTSGGHQETQY
TRBJ1-5 | 14 | TRBV20-1 | SAKTIQGNSNQPQH
TRBJ2-1 | 12 | TRBV6-1 | ASSATGTYNEQF
NA | 12 | TRBV7-9 | TSSHDRSFDIQY
TRBJ2-1 | 11 | TRBV4-1 | ASSLPYYNEQF
TRBJ1-2 | 13 | TRBV7-9 | ASSIESLREYGYT
TRBJ2-5 | 14 | TRBV2 | ASSVSRLAAQETQY